This T cell receptor beta chain was documented in a study of T cell repertoires in cytomegalovirus infection. On the study more broadly: Public TCR beta signatures marked donors with CMV infection and the matching HLA. Broader study findings: HLA-C-restricted CMV-specific TCR beta clonotypes prevailed in the ex vivo response. Identification of carriers of CMV plus the relevant HLA was performed using cumulative public TCR beta family frequency.

Germline V gene sequence: CDR1 DFQATT, CDR2 SNEGSKA (reference sequence). The V end lost 6 bases, the J end lost 5 bases, and 14 bases lay between the germline ends. CDR3 length equals 14 residues. In the case of this clonotype: Its target is not known.

TCRdb called the reads again in MiXCR, with one record for every CDR3 protein. The repertoire holds under 600,000 distinct CDR3 sequences, with 16% as singletons. Sequencing was done on a sample of CD8+ T cells from PBMCs. The sequence was obtained from a human donor in good health (CMV status not recorded). Some clones in this sample may be carry-over from other donors' samples. This chain joins TRBV20-1 and TRBJ1-6; D possibly corresponds to TRBD1 (6 bases). In DNA, the CDR3 is TGCAGTGCACCCGGGACACCAAATAATTCACCCCTCCACTTT. Protein sequence: CSAPGTPNNSPLHF.